A single sample is the source of the 6 T cell receptor beta chains below, sequenced in a study of OX40 agonist ivuxolimab in advanced cancers. Library prep was done by the immunoSEQ multiplex PCR assay. In its TCRdb copy, this immuneACCESS table keeps in-frame sequences only and misses some clones. Where compared with another copy, unresolved V genes explain less than half of these, and the others have no known cause. Recorded for this sample are about 86,000 clones; 91% of them occurred a single time. About 8.7% of the sample is taken by the ten largest. The sequencing used CD4+ or CD8+ T cells sorted from blood, collected in a trial of the OX40 agonist ivuxolimab. These receptors came from an adult with an advanced solid tumor such as melanoma, head and neck, liver or kidney cancer.

CDR3 nucleotides: TGTGCCAGTAGTCCTTCTTCTTTGCCGGCGGGGGCCGGGGAGCTGTTTTTT. It codes for CASSPSSLPAGAGELFF. J is TRBJ2-2 and V is TRBV19; 7 nucleotides match TRBD2. This CDR3 region has 17 residues. The germline V gene has CDR1 LNHDA and CDR2 SQIVND (reference sequence). Trimming removed 5 bases from V and 6 bases from J; junction bases left unmatched: 15.

This sequence joins TRBV5-5 and TRBJ2-7; D is uncertain. The germline gives CDR1 SGHKS, CDR2 YYEKEE (reference sequence). This CDR3 has 11 residues. V was clipped by 4 bases and J by 6 bases, with 8 bases between them. DNA for the CDR3: TGTGCCAGCAGCCGACAAGGCGAGCAGTACTTC. It translates to CASSRQGEQYF.

V gene TRBV30 combines with J gene TRBJ1-1; D is ambiguous. CDR1 and CDR2 (germline): GTSNPN, SVGIG (reference sequence). The CDR3 covers 11 residues. The V end lost 5 bases, the J end lost 2 bases, and 6 bases lay between the germline ends. CDR3 bases: TGTGCCTGGTACAGAAACACTGAAGCTTTCTTT. This encodes CAWYRNTEAFF.

The chain uses TRBV21-1 and TRBJ2-3; the tabulated D call, TRBD1, remains unverified against the DNA. TRBV21-1 is a pseudogene. This CDR3 spans 17 amino acids. The CDR3 DNA sequence: TGTGCCAGCAGCAAAGTGGGACAGGGGGAGGCAGGAGATACGCAGTATTTT. Translating gives CASSKVGQGEAGDTQYF.

CDR3 protein: CSVAGQGTEAFF. CDR3 DNA: TGCAGCGTTGCGGGACAGGGAACTGAAGCTTTCTTT. The V gene is TRBV29-1, the J gene TRBJ1-1; 9 bases are shared with TRBD1. The CDR3 has 12 residues. V shed 4 bases and J 5 bases; nucleotides not matched to a gene: 2. Per the germline V gene, CDR1 is SQVTM and CDR2 is ANQGSEA.

The V call is TRBV6-4, the J call TRBJ2-1, with TRBD2 matching over 10 bases. With 2 bases clipped from V and 6 bases from J, the junction kept 7 bases outside the gene matches. There are 16 residues in the CDR3. Germline CDR1 MRHNA, CDR2 SNTAGT. The CDR3 region has the DNA TGTGCCAGCAGTGACACTCTAGCGGGAGTTTCCAATGAGCAGTTCTTC. Translating gives CASSDTLAGVSNEQFF.